The 21 T cell receptor beta chains below all came from one sample that was sequenced in a study of T cell clonality in common variable immunodeficiency. Profiled with immunoSEQ multiplex PCR; TCRdb holds only in-frame clones, not every one. The data list about 60,000 clones, none observed once; under 2% falls to the top ten. Sequences were obtained from peripheral blood mononuclear cells. These receptors originate from a person between 18 and 70 years old in good health.

This clone was seen ten or more times. The read ends 3 residues before the CDR3 terminus; that terminus is restored from the germline J gene. The chain couples TRBV19 to TRBJ1-5; the D is unclear. Germline CDR1 LNHDA, CDR2 SQIVND (reference sequence). The CDR3 length is 16 residues. Trimming took 3 bases from V and 7 from J, leaving 19 bases between them. CDR3 loop: CASSISPGREGQPQHF. CDR3 bases read: TGTGCCAGTAGTATCTCCCCGGGGAGGGAGGGCCAGCCC.

This clone came up many times. Read coverage stops 3 residues before the CDR3 terminus; the germline J gene supplies the remainder. The chain is built from TRBV19 and TRBJ1-1; 10 bases map to TRBD1. V gave up 4 bases and J gave up 4 bases; unmatched junction bases: 6. The CDR3 sequence is 15 residues long. In germline, CDR1 is LNHDA, CDR2 SQIVND (reference sequence). The CDR3 DNA, read in part, is TGTGCCAGTAGTAACTCGGGACAGGGGTTCACTGAA. As protein: CASSNSGQGFTE. The full CDR3 is CASSNSGQGFTEAFF.

This clone was detected many times. The read stops 3 residues short of the end of the CDR3; the missing end is completed from the germline J gene. The gene calls are TRBV30 and TRBJ1-4; 9 bases are a match to TRBD1. Germline lookup yields CDR1 GTSNPN and CDR2 SVGIG (reference sequence). The CDR3 length is 15 residues. V dropped 2 bases and J dropped 10; count of bases not matched to a gene: 11. Incomplete CDR3 DNA: TGTGCCTGGAGTTCCACAGGGGGCTTGGAAGGAAAA. Amino acid sequence: CAWSSTGGLEGK. The entire CDR3 is CAWSSTGGLEGKLFF.

Ten or more counts support this clone. Sequencing ends 3 residues short of the CDR3 end; the germline J gene provides the rest. The chain uses TRBV30 and TRBJ2-1; possible D gene TRBD1, 5 bases. CDR3 length: 13 amino acids. Trimming pared 2 bases from V and 7 bases from J, leaving 12 bases between. In germline, CDR1 is GTSNPN, CDR2 SVGIG (reference sequence). CDR3 sequence: CAWSLGARNEQFF. The sequenced part of the CDR3 DNA is TGTGCCTGGAGTCTAGGGGCGAGGAATGAG.

This clone has ten or more counts. The CDR3 end lies 3 residues beyond the end of the read and is filled in from the germline J gene. V is TRBV7-9 and J is TRBJ1-2; 10 nucleotides match TRBD1. Germline CDR1 SEHNR, CDR2 FQNEAQ (reference sequence). This CDR3 comprises 13 residues. CDR3 region: CASRLGQGSGYTF. The DNA read from the CDR3 is TGTGCCAGCAGACTGGGACAGGGGAGCGGC.

This clone was recorded at least ten times. The CDR3 extends 3 residues past the end of the read, so its final part is completed from the germline J gene. The chain has TRBV6-2 or TRBV6-3 and TRBJ2-3; the match to TRBD2 covers 7 bases. Unmatched junction bases numbered 11, after V lost 6 bases and J lost 2 bases. Germline loops: CDR1 MNHEY, CDR2 SVGEGT. The CDR3 extends over 16 amino acids. The covered CDR3 bases are TGTGCCAGCAGCAAAGGCCGGGACTATCCCACAGATACG. Translation gives CASSKGRDYPTDT. The CDR3 in its entirety is CASSKGRDYPTDTQYF.

This clone came up many times. The read is 3 residues too short to cover the CDR3 end, so that end is filled in from the germline J gene. The V call is TRBV5-1, the J call TRBJ1-6; D is possibly TRBD1 (6 bases). Trimming pared 1 base from V and 4 bases from J, leaving 12 bases between. The CDR3 has 16 residues. Germline V lookup: CDR1 SGHRS, CDR2 YFSETQ. The CDR3 bases that were read are TGCGCCAGCAGCTTGACAGGGTTCGGATATAATTCACCC. Translating gives CASSLTGFGYNSP. The whole CDR3 protein is CASSLTGFGYNSPLHF.

This clone was detected ten times or more. One junction end does not reproduce the germline sequence, and a read error may be involved. CDR3 bases read: TGCGCCAGCAGCCAAGATAGAGGGGTTATGAACACTGAA. This encodes CASSQDRGVMNTE. The CDR3 in full is CASSQDRGVMNTEAFF. The chain carries TRBV4-2 and TRBJ1-1; D may be TRBD1 (5 bases). The CDR3 extends 3 residues past the end of the read, so its final part is completed from the germline J gene. CDR3 size: 16 residues. Per germline, CDR1 LGHNA and CDR2 YNFKEQ.

This clone showed up many times. From the germline J gene comes the end of the CDR3, since the read stops 3 residues before it. The chain combines TRBV29-1 with TRBJ2-6; D tentatively reads TRBD1 or TRBD2 (5 bases each). The CDR3 sequence is 17 residues long. Germline CDR1 SQVTM, CDR2 ANQGSEA. V lost 1 base and J lost 2, with 15 bases in between. The sequenced CDR3 bases are TGCAGCGTTGAAGGAGGGGTGTCGGGTCCTGGGGCCAACGTC. Its translation is CSVEGGVSGPGANV. The entire CDR3 protein is CSVEGGVSGPGANVLTF.

This clone was counted at least ten times. Sequencing ends 3 residues short of the CDR3 end; the germline J gene provides the rest. V usage is TRBV13 and J usage is TRBJ2-1, with TRBD2 matching 10 bases. V lost 0 bases to trimming and J lost 7 bases; unmatched junction nucleotides: 15. Germline values: CDR1 PRHDT, CDR2 FYEKMQ (reference sequence). The CDR3 spans 19 residues. The CDR3 sequence: CASSLGGGAGGPIGNEQFF. The sequenced CDR3 bases are TGTGCCAGCAGCTTAGGCGGGGGAGCGGGAGGGCCGATCGGGAATGAG.

This clone has at least ten counts. The read ends 3 residues before the CDR3 terminus; that terminus is restored from the germline J gene. The rearrangement uses TRBV29-1 and TRBJ2-3; 9 nucleotides match TRBD2. This CDR3 is 15 amino acids long. Germline V lookup: CDR1 SQVTM, CDR2 ANQGSEA. Trimming at V came to 7 bases and at J to 1 base, leaving 9 bases not matched to a gene. CDR3 region: CSANPAGGRTDTQYF. CDR3 DNA, as far as it was read: TGCAGCGCTAACCCGGCGGGAGGGCGCACAGATACG.

This clone was seen more than once but under ten times. The read terminates 3 residues ahead of where the CDR3 ends, so the germline J gene completes it. The genes are TRBV20-1 and TRBJ2-1; D perhaps matches TRBD2 (6 bases). The CDR3 covers 15 residues. The V gene's germline CDR1 is DFQATT and CDR2 SNEGSKA (reference sequence). Trimming removed 2 bases from V and 9 bases from J, with 20 bases in between. CDR3 bases read: TGCAGTGCTAGACCTGGACCGCTTCTGCGGGGTGAG. It is translated as CSARPGPLLRGE. The full CDR3 is CSARPGPLLRGEQFF.

This clone was recorded at least ten times. The read stops 3 residues short of the end of the CDR3; the missing end is completed from the germline J gene. V usage is TRBV20-1 and J usage is TRBJ1-1; 8 bases align to TRBD1. Germline V gene data show CDR1 as DFQATT and CDR2 as SNEGSKA (reference sequence). This CDR3 is 14 amino acids long. The ends lost 3 bases at V and 4 bases at J; junction bases unmatched: 7. The DNA read from the CDR3 is TGCAGTGCTAGGGCAGGGGGCGGCCCCACTGAA. This translates into CSARAGGGPTE. The whole CDR3 protein is CSARAGGGPTEAFF.

This clone was observed at least ten times. The covered CDR3 bases are TGTGCCAGCAGTTTCCGCAGGGGAGTATTTCAGCCC. Translating gives CASSFRRGVFQP. Given in full, the CDR3 is CASSFRRGVFQPQHF. The chain has TRBV28 and TRBJ1-5, with D perhaps matching TRBD1 (6 bases). Read coverage stops 3 residues before the CDR3 terminus; the germline J gene supplies the remainder. Germline V lookup: CDR1 MDHEN, CDR2 SYDVKM. Trimming took off 3 bases at V and 6 bases at J, with 15 bases between the two ends. This CDR3 has 15 amino acids.

At least ten counts were recorded for this clone. A junction end diverges from the germline sequence, so it may reflect a read error. The read comes to an end 3 residues before the CDR3 does, leaving the germline J gene to fill in the end. This chain joins TRBV20-1 and TRBJ2-7; 7 nucleotides line up with TRBD1. The CDR3 covers 15 residues. Looked up from germline, CDR1 is DFQATT and CDR2 is SNEGSKA (reference sequence). This CDR3 is CSAGDTGVVPYEQYF. Partial CDR3 DNA: TGCAGTGCTGGAGATACAGGGGTGGTCCCCTACGAG.

This clone appeared many times. The read ends 3 residues shy of where the CDR3 ends; the end is completed using the germline J gene. The chain couples TRBV20-1 to TRBJ2-1; D is uncertain. The CDR3 consists of 16 residues. Germline lookup yields CDR1 DFQATT and CDR2 SNEGSKA (reference sequence). With 2 bases removed from V and 0 bases from J, the gap between germline ends came to 14 bases. Here the CDR3 reads CSARPHPRLSYNEQFF. The CDR3 bases that were read are TGCAGTGCTAGACCCCATCCTAGACTCTCCTACAATGAG.

With regard to this clone: The CDR3 end lies 3 residues beyond the end of the read and is filled in from the germline J gene. The chain is built from TRBV7-9 and TRBJ2-5, with D hard to call. The germline gives CDR1 SEHNR, CDR2 FQNEAQ (reference sequence). The V end lost 2 bases, the J end lost 5 bases, and 12 bases lay between the germline ends. The CDR3 consists of 14 residues. CDR3 DNA (partial): TGTGCCAGCAGCTTACCCCCGGGTAGGGAGACC. Amino acids: CASSLPPGRET. The full CDR3 protein reads CASSLPPGRETQYF.

In its sample, this clone was seen many times. The observed sequence ends 3 residues before the CDR3 terminus, with the missing tail filled in from the germline J gene. The V gene is TRBV4-1, the J gene TRBJ2-5; D gene uncertain. Looked up from germline, CDR1 is MGHRA and CDR2 is YSYEKL. The CDR3 contains 14 residues. With 0 bases removed from V and 3 bases from J, the gap between germline ends came to 8 bases. The part of the CDR3 DNA that was read is TGCGCCAGCAGCCAAGATAGCACAAAAGAGACC. Protein sequence: CASSQDSTKET. The whole CDR3 protein is CASSQDSTKETQYF.

This clone was seen repeatedly, ten times or more. The observed sequence ends 3 residues before the CDR3 terminus, with the missing tail filled in from the germline J gene. The chain recombines TRBV6-1 with TRBJ1-1; D gene uncertain. Trimming removed 2 bases from V and 0 bases from J, with 13 bases in between. The V gene's germline CDR1 is MNHNS and CDR2 SASEGT. CDR3 length: 16 residues. The CDR3 DNA, read in part, is TGTGCCAGCAGTGAACGCCCAGTAACCCTGAACACTGAA. Its translation is CASSERPVTLNTE. The full-length CDR3 reads as CASSERPVTLNTEAFF.

This clone has ten or more counts. The read halts 3 residues ahead of the CDR3 end, with the missing end drawn from the germline J gene. V is TRBV20-1 and J is TRBJ2-7, with unresolved D. The germline V gene has CDR1 DFQATT and CDR2 SNEGSKA (reference sequence). V was pared by 1 base and J by 6 bases, with 16 bases between. The CDR3 contains 14 residues. Partial CDR3 DNA: TGCAGTGCTAGAGTTGGTATCACTGTTATCGAG. Its translation: CSARVGITVIE. The full CDR3 protein is CSARVGITVIEQYF.

This clone has at least ten counts. The read ends 3 residues before the CDR3 terminus; that terminus is restored from the germline J gene. This rearrangement joins TRBV7-3 to TRBJ2-3, with TRBD1 matching 7 bases. The CDR3 contains 14 residues. V trimming: 5 bases; J trimming: 4 bases; junction bases outside the gene matches: 6. Germline V gene lookup returns CDR1 SGHTA and CDR2 FQGTGA. Partial CDR3 DNA: TGTGCCAGCAGCCTAGGGGGCGCCCCAGATACG. This translates into CASSLGGAPDT. The whole CDR3 protein reads CASSLGGAPDTQYF.